The count of the clone carrying this T cell receptor (beta chain) is one. This record comes from a study of blood T cell repertoires in COVID-19. Sequenced by immunoSEQ multiplex PCR; TCRdb stores in-frame clones only, minus some. Altogether 350,000 to 550,000 clones are present, roughly nine tenths being singletons, with the ten largest covering roughly 2%. In terms of age and location, participants ranged from roughly 18 to 89 years and lived in about two dozen US areas. Participants had their cohort set by participant-reported clinical history. Per germline, CDR1 GTSNPN and CDR2 SVGIG (reference sequence). The CDR3 is 12 amino acids. Trimming removed 1 base at V and 6 bases at J, with 9 bases between.

This clonotype originated in a woman under 30 with acute COVID-19. The V gene is TRBV30, the J gene TRBJ1-1, with a tentative D call TRBD1 (6 bases). What was sequenced was PBMCs or T cells enriched from blood (not recorded which). The CDR3 protein is CAWSEGGAEAFF. In DNA, the CDR3 is TGTGCCTGGAGTGAAGGGGGGGCTGAAGCTTTCTTT.